This T cell receptor beta chain was recovered during a study of T cell changes during pregnancy in multiple sclerosis. The junction had 6 bases not matched to a gene; V was cut back by 1 base and J by 1 base. The CDR3 loop spans 16 amino acids. The germline V gene encodes CDR1 SEHNR and CDR2 FQNEAQ (reference sequence). The table came from immunoSEQ multiplex PCR; TCRdb's copy has only in-frame clones and leaves some out. The repertoire has approximately 69,000 clones, about 94% of them found once; the top ten carry 0.58%. Sample: peripheral blood, taken in the third trimester of pregnancy. The chain joins TRBV7-9 to TRBJ2-5; 7 nucleotides agree with TRBD2. This clonotype was obtained from a female donor with multiple sclerosis, enrolled in a pregnancy study. The DNA for the CDR3 is TGTGCCAGCAGCTTAGGTGGGGGAGGGATCCAAGAGACCCAGTACTTC. It translates to CASSLGGGGIQETQYF.